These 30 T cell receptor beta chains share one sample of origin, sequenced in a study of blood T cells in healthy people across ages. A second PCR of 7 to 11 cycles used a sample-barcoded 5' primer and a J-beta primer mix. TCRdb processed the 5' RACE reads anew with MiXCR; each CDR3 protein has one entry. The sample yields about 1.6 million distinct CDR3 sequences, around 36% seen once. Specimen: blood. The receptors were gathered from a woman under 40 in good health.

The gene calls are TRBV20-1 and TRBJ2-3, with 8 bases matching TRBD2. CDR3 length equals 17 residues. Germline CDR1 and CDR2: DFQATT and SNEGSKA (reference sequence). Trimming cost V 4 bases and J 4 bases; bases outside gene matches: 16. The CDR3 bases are TGCAGTGCTAATGACAGGAGCGGGGGAGGCCCCCCAGATACGCAGTATTTT. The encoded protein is CSANDRSGGGPPDTQYF.

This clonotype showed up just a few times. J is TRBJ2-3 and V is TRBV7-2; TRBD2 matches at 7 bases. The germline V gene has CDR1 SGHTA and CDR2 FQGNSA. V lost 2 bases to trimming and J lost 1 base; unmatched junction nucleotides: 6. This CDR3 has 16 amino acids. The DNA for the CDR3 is TGTGCCAGCAGCTTACGAGCGGGGTACCGCACAGATACGCAGTATTTT. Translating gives CASSLRAGYRTDTQYF.

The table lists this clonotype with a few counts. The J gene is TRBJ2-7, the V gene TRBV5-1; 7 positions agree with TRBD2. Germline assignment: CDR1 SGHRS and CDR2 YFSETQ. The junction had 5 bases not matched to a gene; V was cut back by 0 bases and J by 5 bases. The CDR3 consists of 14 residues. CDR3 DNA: TGCGCCAGCAGCTTGGGCGGGAGTGGCGACGAGCAGTACTTC. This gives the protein CASSLGGSGDEQYF.

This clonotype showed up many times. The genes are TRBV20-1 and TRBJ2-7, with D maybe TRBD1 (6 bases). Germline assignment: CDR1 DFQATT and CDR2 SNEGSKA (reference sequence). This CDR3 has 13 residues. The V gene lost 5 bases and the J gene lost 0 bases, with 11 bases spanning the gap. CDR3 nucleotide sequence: TGCAGTGCTTACCGGGACAACTCCTACGAGCAGTACTTC. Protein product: CSAYRDNSYEQYF.

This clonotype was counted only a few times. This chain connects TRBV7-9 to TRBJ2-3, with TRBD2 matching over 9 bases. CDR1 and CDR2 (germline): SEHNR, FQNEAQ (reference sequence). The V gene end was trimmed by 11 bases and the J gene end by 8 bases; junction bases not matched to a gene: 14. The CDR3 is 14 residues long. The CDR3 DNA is TGTGCCGCCAGGGGGGTTAGCGGGAGTTCTACGCAGTATTTT. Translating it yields CAARGVSGSSTQYF.

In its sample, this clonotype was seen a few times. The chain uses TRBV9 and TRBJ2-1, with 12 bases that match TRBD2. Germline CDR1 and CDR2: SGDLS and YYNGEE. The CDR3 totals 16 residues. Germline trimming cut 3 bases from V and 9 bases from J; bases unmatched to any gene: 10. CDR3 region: CASSGPGTSGFGEQFF. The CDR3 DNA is TGTGCCAGCAGCGGACCCGGGACTAGCGGGTTTGGTGAGCAGTTCTTC.

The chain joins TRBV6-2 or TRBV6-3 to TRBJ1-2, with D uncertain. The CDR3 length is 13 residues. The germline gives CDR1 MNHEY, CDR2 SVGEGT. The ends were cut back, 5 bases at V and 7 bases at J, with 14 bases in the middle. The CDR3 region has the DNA TGTGCCAGCAGTCAAACAGTCTTCTGTGGCTACACCTTC. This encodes CASSQTVFCGYTF.

The CDR3 DNA sequence: TGCAGTGCTAGAGAACAGGGTTTCGAAAAACTGTTTTTT. It yields the protein CSAREQGFEKLFF. This chain links TRBV20-1 with TRBJ1-4, with D tentatively TRBD1 (6 bases). The CDR3 is 13 amino acids. V was pared by 0 bases and J by 8 bases, with 10 bases between. Germline V gene data show CDR1 as DFQATT and CDR2 as SNEGSKA (reference sequence).

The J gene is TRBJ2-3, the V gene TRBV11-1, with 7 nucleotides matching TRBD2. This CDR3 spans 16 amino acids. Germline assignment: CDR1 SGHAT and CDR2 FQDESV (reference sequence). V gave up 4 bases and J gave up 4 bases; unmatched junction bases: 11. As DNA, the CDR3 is TGTGCCAGCAGCTACGGACTAGACCCCCCATCAGATACGCAGTATTTT. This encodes CASSYGLDPPSDTQYF.

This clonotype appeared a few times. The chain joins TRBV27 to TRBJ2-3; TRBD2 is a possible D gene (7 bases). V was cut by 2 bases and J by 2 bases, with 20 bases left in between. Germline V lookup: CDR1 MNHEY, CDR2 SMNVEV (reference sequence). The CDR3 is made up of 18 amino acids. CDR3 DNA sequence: TGTGCCAGCAGTTTAACAGGGTGGGGGGACTATACCACAGATACGCAGTATTTT. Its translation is CASSLTGWGDYTTDTQYF.

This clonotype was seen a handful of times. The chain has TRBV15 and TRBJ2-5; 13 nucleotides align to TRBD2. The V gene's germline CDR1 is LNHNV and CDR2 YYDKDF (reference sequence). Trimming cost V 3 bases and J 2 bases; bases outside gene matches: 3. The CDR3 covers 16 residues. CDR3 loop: CATSRGLAGPQETQYF. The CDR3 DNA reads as TGTGCCACCAGCAGGGGACTAGCGGGGCCTCAAGAGACCCAGTACTTC.

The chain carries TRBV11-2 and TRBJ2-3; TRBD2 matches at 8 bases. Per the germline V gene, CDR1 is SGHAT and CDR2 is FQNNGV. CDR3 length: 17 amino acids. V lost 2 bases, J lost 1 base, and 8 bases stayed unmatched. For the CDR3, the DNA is TGTGCCAGCAGCTTACGGTCCGGGGGGGCGTGCACAGATACGCAGTATTTT. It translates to CASSLRSGGACTDTQYF.

This CDR3 is CASSLTSGYFPSTDTQYF. The CDR3 region has the DNA TGTGCCAGCAGCTTAACTAGCGGGTATTTTCCTAGCACAGATACGCAGTATTTT. The chain uses TRBV5-6 and TRBJ2-3; 9 bases are a match to TRBD2. The ends lost 2 bases at V and 0 bases at J; junction bases unmatched: 10. The CDR3 is 18 residues long. CDR1 is SGHDT, CDR2 YYEEEE, per germline.

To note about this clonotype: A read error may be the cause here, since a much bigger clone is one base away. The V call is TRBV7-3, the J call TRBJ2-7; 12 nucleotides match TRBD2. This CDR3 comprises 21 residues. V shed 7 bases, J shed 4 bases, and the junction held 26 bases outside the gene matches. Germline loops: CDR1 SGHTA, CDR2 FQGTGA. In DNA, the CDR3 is TGTGCCAGCAACAAAAACCTCACGGGGACTAGCGGGCCCATAGATCCTTACGAGCAGTACTTC. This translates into CASNKNLTGTSGPIDPYEQYF.

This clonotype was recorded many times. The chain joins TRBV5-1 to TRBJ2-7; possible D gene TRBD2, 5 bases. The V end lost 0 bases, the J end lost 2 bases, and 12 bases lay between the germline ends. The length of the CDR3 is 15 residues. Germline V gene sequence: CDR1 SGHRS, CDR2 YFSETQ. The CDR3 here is CASSLEDGGPYEQYF. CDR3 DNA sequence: TGCGCCAGCAGCTTGGAGGATGGAGGTCCCTACGAGCAGTACTTC.

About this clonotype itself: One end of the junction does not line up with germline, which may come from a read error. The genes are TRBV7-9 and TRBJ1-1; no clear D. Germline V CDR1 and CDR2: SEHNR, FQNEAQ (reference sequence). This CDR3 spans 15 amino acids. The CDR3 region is CASSLGGRRNTEAFF. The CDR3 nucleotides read TGTGCCAGCAGTTTAGGAGGTCGTAGAAACACTGAAGCTTTCTTT.

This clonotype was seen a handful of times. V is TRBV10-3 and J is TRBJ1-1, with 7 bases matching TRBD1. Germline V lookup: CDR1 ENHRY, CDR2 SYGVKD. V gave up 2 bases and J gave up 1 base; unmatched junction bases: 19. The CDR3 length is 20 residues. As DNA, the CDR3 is TGTGCCATCAGTGAGGCCTCCGGGACAGCTCAAGTTTTTTCGAACACTGAAGCTTTCTTT. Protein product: CAISEASGTAQVFSNTEAFF.

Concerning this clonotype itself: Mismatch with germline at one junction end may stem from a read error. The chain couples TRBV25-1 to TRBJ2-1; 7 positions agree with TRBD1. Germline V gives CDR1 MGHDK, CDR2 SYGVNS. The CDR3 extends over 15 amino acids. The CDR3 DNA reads TGTGTCAGCAGTGACTTAACAGGGGCCTACAATGAGCAGTTCTTC. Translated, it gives CVSSDLTGAYNEQFF.

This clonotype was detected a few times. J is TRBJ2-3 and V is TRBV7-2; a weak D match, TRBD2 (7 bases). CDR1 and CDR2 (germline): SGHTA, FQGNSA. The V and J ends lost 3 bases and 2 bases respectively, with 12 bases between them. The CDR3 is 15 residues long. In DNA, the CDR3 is TGTGCCAGCAGCTTTAGGGGGGGGACCACAGATACGCAGTATTTT. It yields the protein CASSFRGGTTDTQYF.

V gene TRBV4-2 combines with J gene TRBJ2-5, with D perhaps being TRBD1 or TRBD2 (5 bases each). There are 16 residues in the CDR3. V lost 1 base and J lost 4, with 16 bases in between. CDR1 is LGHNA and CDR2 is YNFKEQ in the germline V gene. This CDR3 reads CASSQAFVGTAETQYF. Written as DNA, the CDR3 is TGTGCCAGCAGCCAAGCCTTTGTGGGGACGGCAGAGACCCAGTACTTC.

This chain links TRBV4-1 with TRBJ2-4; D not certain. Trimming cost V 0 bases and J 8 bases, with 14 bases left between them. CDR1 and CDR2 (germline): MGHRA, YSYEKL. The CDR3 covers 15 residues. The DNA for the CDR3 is TGCGCCAGCAGCCAAGAAGAACTAATAGTAGACATTCAGTACTTC. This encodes CASSQEELIVDIQYF.

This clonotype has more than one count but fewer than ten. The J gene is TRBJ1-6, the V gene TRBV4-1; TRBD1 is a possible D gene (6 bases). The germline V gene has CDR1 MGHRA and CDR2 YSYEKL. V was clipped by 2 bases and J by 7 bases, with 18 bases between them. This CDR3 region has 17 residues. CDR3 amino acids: CASSQIGTRETNSPLHF. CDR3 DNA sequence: TGCGCCAGCAGCCAAATCGGGACACGGGAAACGAATTCACCCCTCCACTTT.

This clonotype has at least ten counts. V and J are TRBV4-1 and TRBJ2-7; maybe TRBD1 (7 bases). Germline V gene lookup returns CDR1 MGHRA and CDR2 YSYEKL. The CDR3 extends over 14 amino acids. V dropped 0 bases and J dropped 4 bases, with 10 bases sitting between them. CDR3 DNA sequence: TGCGCCAGCAGCCAAGATCCAGGGGGGTACGAGCAGTACTTC. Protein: CASSQDPGGYEQYF.

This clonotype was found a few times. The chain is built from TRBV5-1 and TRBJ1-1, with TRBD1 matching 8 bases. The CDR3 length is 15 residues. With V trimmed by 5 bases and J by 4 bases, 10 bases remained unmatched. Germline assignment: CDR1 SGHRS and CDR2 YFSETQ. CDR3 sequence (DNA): TGCGCCAGCAGGTCAGGACAGGGCCGGATCACTGAAGCTTTCTTT. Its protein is CASRSGQGRITEAFF.

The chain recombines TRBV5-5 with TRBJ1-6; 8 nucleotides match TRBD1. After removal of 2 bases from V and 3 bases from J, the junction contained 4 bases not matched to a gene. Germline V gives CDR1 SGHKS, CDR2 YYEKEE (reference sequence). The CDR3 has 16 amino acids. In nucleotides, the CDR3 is TGTGCCAGCAGCTTCTCAACAGGGGGCTATAATTCACCCCTCCACTTT. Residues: CASSFSTGGYNSPLHF.

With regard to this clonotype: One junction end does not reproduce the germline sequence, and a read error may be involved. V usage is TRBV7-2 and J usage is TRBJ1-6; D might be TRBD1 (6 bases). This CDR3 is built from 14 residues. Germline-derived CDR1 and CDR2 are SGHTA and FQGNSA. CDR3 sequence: CASSWGGKDSPLHF. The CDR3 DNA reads TGTGCTAGCAGCTGGGGGGGCAAGGATTCACCCCTCCACTTT. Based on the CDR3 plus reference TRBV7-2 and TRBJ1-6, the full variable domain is GAGVSQSPSNKVTEKGKDVELRCDPISGHTALYWYRQSLGQGLEFLIYFQGNSAPDKSGLPSDRFSAERTGGSVSTLTIQRTQQEDSAVYLCASSWGGKDSPLHFGNGTRLTVT.

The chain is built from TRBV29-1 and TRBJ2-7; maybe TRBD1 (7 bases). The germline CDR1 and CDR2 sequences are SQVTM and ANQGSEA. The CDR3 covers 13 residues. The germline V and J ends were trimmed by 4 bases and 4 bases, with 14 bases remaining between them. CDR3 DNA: TGCAGCGTTGGGAGGGACAGAAGTTACGAGCAGTACTTC. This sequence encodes CSVGRDRSYEQYF.

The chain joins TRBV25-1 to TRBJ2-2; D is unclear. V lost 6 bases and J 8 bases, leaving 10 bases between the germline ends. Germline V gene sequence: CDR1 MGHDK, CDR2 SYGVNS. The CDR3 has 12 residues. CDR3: CASRTEPGELFF. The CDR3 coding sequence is TGTGCCAGCAGGACCGAGCCTGGGGAGCTGTTTTTT. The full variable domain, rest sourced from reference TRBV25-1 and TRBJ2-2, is EADIYQTPRYLVIGTGKKITLECSQTMGHDKMYWYQQDPGMELHLIHYSYGVNSTEKGDLSSESTVSRIRTEHFPLTLESARPSHTSQYLCASRTEPGELFFGEGSRLTVL.

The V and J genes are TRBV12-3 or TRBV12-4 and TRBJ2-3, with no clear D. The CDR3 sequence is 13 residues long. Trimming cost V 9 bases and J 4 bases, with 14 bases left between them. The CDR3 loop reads CASLLREADTQYF. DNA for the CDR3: TGTGCCAGTCTTTTACGAGAGGCAGATACGCAGTATTTT.

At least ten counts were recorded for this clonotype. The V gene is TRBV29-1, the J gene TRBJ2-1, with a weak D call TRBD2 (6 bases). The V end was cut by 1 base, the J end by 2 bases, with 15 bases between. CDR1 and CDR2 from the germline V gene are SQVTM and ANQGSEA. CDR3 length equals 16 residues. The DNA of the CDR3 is TGCAGCGTTGAAGGACTGGGGGGAGTGGCCTACAATGAGCAGTTCTTC. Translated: CSVEGLGGVAYNEQFF.